The clone carrying this T cell receptor (beta chain) is labeled as medium-sized. Antigen unknown. Original handling: Differences in CDR3 between clinicopathological groups were drawn on to build a classifier intended to discriminate distant-metastatic papillary thyroid cancer patients. TCRdb redid the clone calls on the PCR reads using MiXCR. These V and J calls derive from TCRdb rather than the authors' analysis. The sample shows some 26,000 clones, 20% to 30% of them seen only once. This record comes from a study of metastatic and nonmetastatic thyroid tumors. Study in general: Repertoires from blood and tumor or nodule tissue of malignant and benign thyroid patients were compared. The study, taken as a whole, reports: It was reportedly found that TCR beta diversity was significantly higher in malignant thyroid tumors than in benign nodules, a difference seen in both blood and tumor samples.

Germline V lookup: CDR1 KGHSH, CDR2 LQKENI. V lost 1 base, J lost 5 bases, and 8 bases lay in between. This CDR3 spans 13 amino acids. Patients underwent thyroid surgery, and none had received any treatment before it. V usage is TRBV18 and J usage is TRBJ1-1, with D hard to call. The clonotype was recovered from a male donor with papillary thyroid cancer or a benign thyroid nodule (not recorded which). Some clones in this sample may be carry-over from other donors' samples. The source material was blood. Here the CDR3 DNA reads TGTGCCAGCTCACCACAGGGTGGGACTGAAGCTTTCTTT. Protein: CASSPQGGTEAFF.